These 11 T cell receptor beta chains were all obtained from the same sample, sequenced in a study of blood T cell repertoires in COVID-19. The repertoire was sequenced with immunoSEQ multiplex PCR; TCRdb's copy has only in-frame clones and lacks some. Of some 150,000 clones in the sample, around 86% were seen once. Material: peripheral blood. Receptor source: a man aged 70-80 years with acute or convalescent COVID-19.

The V and J genes are TRBV29-1 and TRBJ2-5; TRBD1 matches at 9 bases. This CDR3 is built from 14 residues. Trimming took 7 bases from V and 7 from J; bases not matched to a gene: 13. The germline CDR1 and CDR2 sequences are SQVTM and ANQGSEA. In DNA form, the CDR3 reads TGCAGCGGCTCCTTACAGGGGGCGGTGGGGACCCAGTACTTC. Translated, it gives CSGSLQGAVGTQYF.

The chain uses TRBV27 and TRBJ2-2; D remains ambiguous. Trimming took 3 bases from V and 5 from J, leaving 4 bases between them. The CDR3 is 12 amino acids. The germline V gene encodes CDR1 MNHEY and CDR2 SMNVEV (reference sequence). The CDR3 reads CASSFRTGELFF. CDR3 DNA sequence: TGTGCCAGCAGTTTCAGAACCGGGGAGCTGTTTTTT.

This clone has a single count. The V call is TRBV19, the J call TRBJ2-2; 10 positions match TRBD1. V gave up 4 bases and J gave up 6 bases; unmatched junction bases: 14. This CDR3 has 18 amino acids. Germline loops: CDR1 LNHDA, CDR2 SQIVND (reference sequence). For the CDR3, the DNA is TGTGCCAGTAGTAGGGGGACAGGGGACTATTTCCGCGCCGGGGAGCTGTTTTTT. The encoded protein is CASSRGTGDYFRAGELFF.

This chain joins TRBV6-5 and TRBJ1-1, with D unresolved. CDR1 and CDR2 from the germline V gene are MNHEY and SVGAGI. This CDR3 is 13 amino acids long. Trimming removed 5 bases from V and 11 bases from J, with 18 bases in between. CDR3 bases: TGTGCCAGCAGTCCCTCGGGGAGGGCCGGCGCTTTCTTT. Amino acids: CASSPSGRAGAFF.

The J gene is TRBJ2-1, the V gene TRBV5-4, with D perhaps matching TRBD2 (5 bases). CDR1 is SGHNT and CDR2 is YYREEE in the germline V gene (reference sequence). This CDR3 region has 13 residues. Trimming left V 4 bases short and J 8 bases short, with 13 bases between. CDR3 loop: CASSEDWADEQFF. The CDR3 DNA is TGTGCCAGCAGCGAGGACTGGGCCGATGAGCAGTTCTTC. Full variable domain (missing parts from reference TRBV5-4 and TRBJ2-1): ETGVTQSPTHLIKTRGQQVTLRCSSQSGHNTVSWYQQALGQGPQFIFQYYREEENGRGNFPPRFSGLQFPNYSSELNVNALELDDSALYLCASSEDWADEQFFGPGTRLTVL.

J is TRBJ2-7 and V is TRBV9; tentative D call: TRBD2 (6 bases). Trimming pared 0 bases from V and 1 base from J, leaving 8 bases between. This CDR3 has 14 residues. Germline loops: CDR1 SGDLS, CDR2 YYNGEE. The CDR3 bases are TGTGCCAGCAGCGTAGTGGAGGGGTCCTACGAGCAGTACTTC. The encoded protein is CASSVVEGSYEQYF.

The V gene is TRBV27, the J gene TRBJ1-2, with 8 bases aligning to TRBD1. The V gene end was trimmed by 8 bases and the J gene end by 2 bases; junction bases not matched to a gene: 7. CDR1 and CDR2 (germline): MNHEY, SMNVEV (reference sequence). The CDR3 totals 14 residues. CDR3 region: CASSGQEGNYGYTF. The CDR3 nucleotides read TGTGCCAGCTCGGGACAGGAGGGGAACTATGGCTACACCTTC.

The rearrangement links TRBV2 to TRBJ2-1; tentative D call: TRBD2 (6 bases). Trimming cost V 8 bases and J 4 bases, with 9 bases left between them. Germline CDR1 is SNHLY and CDR2 is FYNNEI. The CDR3 is 12 residues long. The CDR3, as DNA: TGTGCCAGCTTAGCGGAATACAATGAGCAGTTCTTC. Translating it yields CASLAEYNEQFF.

This chain uses TRBV10-3 with TRBJ2-2, with 9 bases fitting TRBD1. Germline CDR1 ENHRY, CDR2 SYGVKD. The CDR3 runs to 15 residues. V lost 8 bases and J lost 3; bases outside the gene matches: 7. Here the CDR3 reads CAIPSGQGDTGELFF. The CDR3 region has the DNA TGTGCCATCCCCTCGGGACAGGGAGACACCGGGGAGCTGTTTTTT.

This rearrangement joins TRBV5-1 to TRBJ2-5; 11 nucleotides agree with TRBD2. The length of the CDR3 is 18 residues. The germline CDR1 and CDR2 sequences are SGHRS and YFSETQ. The J segment lost 4 bases and the V segment lost 0 bases, leaving 11 bases of the junction unmatched. The CDR3 sequence: CASSLGDLAGGSGETQYF. The CDR3 DNA reads TGCGCCAGCAGCTTGGGGGATCTAGCGGGAGGATCGGGAGAGACCCAGTACTTC.

The chain combines TRBV12-5 with TRBJ1-6, with TRBD1 identical over 8 bases. CDR1 and CDR2 (germline): LGHNT, FRNRAP. Trimming at V came to 1 base and at J to 10 bases, leaving 15 bases not matched to a gene. The CDR3 consists of 18 residues. CDR3 loop: CASGLDRSGQGYESPLHF. CDR3 sequence (DNA): TGTGCTAGTGGTTTGGACCGTAGTGGACAGGGCTATGAGTCACCCCTCCACTTT.